Here is one T cell receptor (beta chain) with its context. This clone was detected ten times or more. Its antigen is not yet known. No much larger clone is present one base from it, and per-base qualities are unavailable. The sample originates from a study of blood T cell repertoires in COVID-19 (dated by TCRdb to 2020 to 2021). Regarding the study in general: Samples from collaborators originated in the United States, Italy and Spain and spanned both the acute and convalescent phases of COVID-19. Samples came from the ongoing ImmuneRACE study (first 160 participants) plus 1,254 subjects from 6 global collaborators. A de-identified subject ID, COVID-19 status, age in years and sex were almost always included in the sample metadata. Where available, HLA class I and class II types were obtained from metadata supplied by the sample provider rather than from assay-based typing. The material from the prospective study consisted of cDNA or gDNA derived from T cells, B-cell-depleted T cells, or PBMCs. Subjects who had been exposed to COVID-19, were actively infected with it, or had recovered from it provided the deeply sampled blood TCRbeta repertoires that made up the dataset. The repertoires were released in a freely available public database meant as a resource for research on the immune response to SARS-CoV-2.

The paper's findings and limits, for the study overall: Clinical and demographic metadata were provided uncurated, with the amount varying by source and participant.

Participants in the prospective study were aged about 18 to 90 years, lived in 20 to 30 United States geographic areas, and enrolled through a virtual design. Cohort assignment in the prospective study relied on participant-reported clinical history from a screening survey and a study questionnaire. In the prospective study, whole blood, serum and a nasopharyngeal or oropharyngeal swab were collected from each participant by mobile phlebotomists. Prospective study participants could optionally give additional blood draws and questionnaires over an approximately two-month period. Before DNA extraction, prospective study blood samples were shipped either frozen or at room temperature. Including the terminal cysteine and phenylalanine, the CDR3 comprises 17 residues. Only CDR3 DNA remains: 51 bases, in frame from the first base. CDR1 and CDR2 were assigned from the germline V gene (reference sequence) as MNHEY and SMNVEV. After removal of 9 bases from V and 2 bases from J, the junction retains 18 bases not matched to a gene.

TCRbeta CDR3 regions were amplified from genomic DNA by means of the immunoSEQ Assay, a bias-controlled multiplex PCR. The original pipeline was this. Nucleated cell counts per sample were estimated from amplification of reference gene primers within the assay. Sequence reads were collapsed and filtered to measure the absolute abundance of every unique TCRbeta CDR3 rearrangement. Productive Simpson clonality was computed per sample as the square root of Simpson's diversity index over productive rearrangements. TCRdb mirrors the immuneACCESS table, restricted to in-frame sequences. Some clones are absent from its copies; in checked studies, under half trace to an unresolved V gene, and the reason for the others is unknown. That table is the source of V, J and clone size, and D and trimming were worked out from the DNA. The sample table contains 150,000 to 200,000 clones; only one count was recorded for under 80% of them. The ten largest clones represent around a sixth of the sample.

Sequenced material: PBMCs or T cells enriched from blood (not recorded which). The clonotype was recovered from a woman aged 50 to 65 with acute COVID-19. The rearrangement joined TRBV27 to TRBJ2-5; TRBD2 fits 7 bases in the junction. At the DNA level, the sequence is TGTGCCAGTACTCTCCTTGTAAGGCGGGGGAATCAAGAGACCCAGTACTTC. The encoded protein is CASTLLVRRGNQETQYF.